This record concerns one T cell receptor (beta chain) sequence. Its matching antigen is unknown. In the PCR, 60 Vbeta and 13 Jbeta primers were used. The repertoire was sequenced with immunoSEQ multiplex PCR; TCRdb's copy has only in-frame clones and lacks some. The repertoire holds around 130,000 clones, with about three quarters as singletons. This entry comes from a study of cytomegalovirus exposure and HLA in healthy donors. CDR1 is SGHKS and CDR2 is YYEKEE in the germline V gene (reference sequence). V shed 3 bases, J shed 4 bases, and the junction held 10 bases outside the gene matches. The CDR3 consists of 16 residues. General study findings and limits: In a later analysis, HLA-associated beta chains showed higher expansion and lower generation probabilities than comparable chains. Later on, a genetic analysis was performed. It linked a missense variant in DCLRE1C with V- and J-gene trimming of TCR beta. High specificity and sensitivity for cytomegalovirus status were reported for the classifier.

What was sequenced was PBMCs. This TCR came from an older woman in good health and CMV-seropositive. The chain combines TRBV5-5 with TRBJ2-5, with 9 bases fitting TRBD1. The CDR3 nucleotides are TGTGCCAGCAGCTCTAAACCCGGGACAGGGAGAGAGACCCAGTACTTC. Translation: CASSSKPGTGRETQYF.